This TCR beta chain came from a study of CD8 T cells in Susac syndrome. Findings and caveats of the study: As the study acknowledged, the number of individuals in its TCR sequencing and HLA analysis was relatively small.

Random hexamers primed reverse transcription of roughly 0.5 to 1 ug RNA. Amplification of TCR beta CDR3 by immunoSEQ multiplex PCR spanned 54 Vbeta and 13 Jbeta. TCRdb reprocessed the immunoSEQ multiplex PCR reads with MiXCR, giving one entry per CDR3 protein. The table lists approximately 210,000 distinct CDR3 sequences, approximately 95% of them singletons, with 0.085% to 0.095% in the top ten. For this clonotype: Its target is not known.

CDR1 is LGHDT and CDR2 is YNNKEL in the germline V gene (reference sequence). The length of the CDR3 is 20 residues. V shed 4 bases, J shed 8 bases, and the junction held 22 bases outside the gene matches. Sequencing targeted TCR beta in blood CD8+ and CD4+ T cells. The multiple sclerosis control group was made up of treatment-naive patients with stable or active relapsing-remitting disease. The rearrangement uses TRBV3-1 and TRBJ2-1; 11 bases are shared with TRBD2. The TCR comes from a human donor with multiple sclerosis. Sequencing input: CD4+ T cells from PBMCs. The chain's CDR3 is CASSPEQESSGRARLDEQFF. The CDR3 DNA reads as TGTGCCAGCAGCCCTGAACAGGAGAGTAGCGGGAGGGCGAGGTTGGATGAGCAGTTCTTC.